This T cell receptor beta chain stems from a study of long-term antiretroviral therapy in people with HIV. Study-level results: HIV repertoires spanned tighter CDR3 length ranges than controls did.

Participants living with HIV all received treatment in the United States. The length of the CDR3 is 14 residues. Germline-derived CDR1 and CDR2 are SGHTA and FQGNSA. Trimming left V 0 bases short and J 7 bases short, with 13 bases between. Points on this clone: The antigen is not known.

Run at survey level, the immunoSEQ assay was version v3.0. This table comes from immunoSEQ multiplex PCR, and its TCRdb copy is limited to in-frame clones, with some not included. The sample has more than 25,000 clones, 70% to 90% seen once. The sample here was unsorted PBMCs, taken around 5 years before starting antiretroviral therapy. This chain uses TRBV7-2 with TRBJ2-7, with D maybe TRBD1 (5 bases). The TCR sequence derives from a man in his forties or fifties with HIV. The CDR3 region has the DNA TGTGCCAGCAGCTTAGCGGGTCAGGGATGGGAGCAGTACTTC. Its translation is CASSLAGQGWEQYF.